A selection of T cell receptor beta chains follows, all from one sample in a study of T cell repertoires in cytomegalovirus infection. TCRdb reprocessed the reads with MiXCR, giving one entry per CDR3 protein. The sample consists of about 530,000 distinct CDR3 sequences, approximately 26% of them appearing once. The specimen sequenced was PBMCs. The receptors derive from a human donor in good health (CMV status not recorded). Some clones in this sample may be carry-over from other donors' samples. Both conserved end residues are part of each CDR3. Each record gives: J gene, D gene, V gene, clone size, CDR3 protein, CDR3 DNA. A D gene is named only where the DNA matches it firmly. For some rows the clone size is stated as once, few or many, or as a class when expanded; others skip it.

>TRBJ2-1|NA|TRBV7-2|many
CASSLVLSRNEQFF
TGTGCCAGCAGCTTAGTATTATCCAGAAATGAGCAGTTCTTC
>TRBJ2-2|TRBD1|TRBV6-1|many
CASRGQTLIGELFF
TGTGCCAGCAGGGGACAGACCCTCATCGGGGAGCTGTTTTTT
>TRBJ2-1|NA|TRBV7-9|few
CASSFLSDRDDQFF
TGTGCCAGCAGCTTCTTATCGGACCGAGATGACCAGTTCTTC
>TRBJ1-2|NA|TRBV12-5|NA
CASAPGLIYGYTF
TGTGCTAGTGCACCGGGTCTAATCTATGGCTACACCTTC
>TRBJ2-5|TRBD2|TRBV2|once
CASRAETGTRIQTQYF
TGTGCCAGCAGGGCCGAGACCGGGACTAGAATTCAGACCCAGTACTTC
>TRBJ1-1|NA|TRBV7-8|few
CASSLGLNLNTEAFF
TGTGCCAGCAGCCTAGGGCTCAATCTGAACACTGAAGCTTTCTTT
>TRBJ2-2|TRBD2|TRBV11-2|few
CASSSFSSGKNTGELFF
TGTGCCAGCAGCTCTTTTTCTAGCGGAAAAAACACCGGGGAGCTGTTTTTT
>TRBJ1-1|NA|TRBV7-9|NA
CASSLGMAEAFF
TGTGCCAGCAGCTTAGGCATGGCTGAAGCTTTCTTT
>TRBJ2-3|NA|TRBV4-3|many
CASSQGIGSEPQYF
TGCGCCAGCAGCCAAGGGATTGGGAGCGAACCGCAGTATTTT
>TRBJ2-2|TRBD2|TRBV11-2|NA
CASSLAGGLTGELFF
TGTGCCAGCAGCTTAGCGGGAGGGCTGACCGGGGAGCTGTTTTTT
>TRBJ1-4|NA|TRBV12-3/TRBV12-4|NA
CASSPDATNEKLFF
TGTGCCAGCAGTCCGGATGCAACTAATGAAAAACTGTTTTTT
>TRBJ2-3|NA|TRBV7-6|few
CASSLDGGGETDTQYF
TGTGCCAGCAGCTTAGATGGAGGCGGAGAGACAGATACGCAGTATTTT
>TRBJ2-2|TRBD2|TRBV7-6|NA
CASSLTVPSGRAGTGELFF
TGTGCCAGCAGCTTAACGGTACCTAGCGGGAGAGCTGGCACCGGGGAGCTGTTTTTT
>TRBJ2-6|NA|TRBV19|NA
CASCPRPGANVLTF
TGTGCCAGTTGCCCGCGGCCTGGGGCCAACGTCCTGACTTTC
>TRBJ1-3|NA|TRBV7-2|NA
CASSLSPGDSGNTIYF
TGTGCCAGCAGCTTAAGCCCTGGCGACTCCGGAAACACCATATATTTT
>TRBJ2-5|NA|TRBV11-2|NA
CASSRTGGELETQYF
TGTGCCAGCAGCCGGACGGGGGGCGAGTTGGAGACCCAGTACTTC